This T cell receptor (beta chain) was captured in a study of control samples from healthy donors and cancer patients. The V gene lost 4 bases and the J gene lost 10 bases, with 17 bases spanning the gap. This CDR3 is built from 13 residues. TCRdb's copy holds only in-frame clones and misses some; the assay was immunoSEQ multiplex PCR. The sample lists about 95,000 clones; roughly 92% were seen once. The TCR was taken from a woman under 40 in good health. This chain connects TRBV12-3 or TRBV12-4 to TRBJ2-7; D not resolved. Sequences were obtained from blood. CDR3 sequence: CASSSDGSYTQYF. The CDR3 DNA follows: TGTGCCAGCAGTTCGGACGGCTCCTACACCCAGTACTTC.